This TCR beta chain is drawn from a study of CD8+CD57+ T cells in acquired aplastic anemia. Study at large: Sorted CD4+ and CD8+ cell DNA averaged roughly 3.2 ug. General study findings and limits: With respect to CD8+ Simpson's diversity, patients and controls did not differ significantly. Common to patients and controls were 25 to 30 CD8+ CDR3 sequences.

Note on this clonotype: Its antigen is as yet unknown. An end of the junction differs from the germline gene, which may be a read error.

Genomic DNA served as template for TCR beta VDJ and CDR3 profiling. One entry per CDR3 protein, called by TCRdb with MiXCR from the reads. The table has over 150,000 distinct CDR3 sequences, roughly 54% seen once; the top ten hold about an eighth. Germline V lookup: CDR1 SSHAT, CDR2 FNYEAQ (reference sequence). The CDR3 length is 15 residues. Previously, flow cytometry had revealed CD8+CD57+ cell expansion in the patients chosen for sequencing. This sequence joins TRBV7-7 and TRBJ2-7; TRBD1 is a possible D gene (6 bases). The sequence was obtained from a human donor with aplastic anemia. Input material: sorted CD4+, CD8+, or CD8+CD57+ T cells (not recorded which) from PBMCs. The CDR3 nucleotides read TGTGCTAGCAGCCCAGGGGTAGGGGGCTCCTACGAGCAGTACTTC. Its translation: CASSPGVGGSYEQYF.